This T cell receptor (beta chain) stems from a study of tumor-infiltrating lymphocytes in primary liver carcinoma. RNA was extracted from whole blood without cell sorting, alongside germline DNA. The investigators made TCR beta cDNA from approximately 510 ng total RNA, using a constant-region primer. ARM-PCR, slightly modified, supplied the TCR beta libraries through three nested multiplex PCR rounds. The first two PCR rounds, approximately 10 cycles each, used TRBV1-TRBV30 forward primers and a C-beta reverse primer. TCRdb analysed the multiplex PCR reads with MiXCR anew, one entry per CDR3 protein. This sample carries 150,000 to 200,000 distinct CDR3 sequences, about two thirds of them seen once, and the ten largest clones take roughly 7%. The CDR3 has 17 residues. V dropped 2 bases and J dropped 3; count of bases not matched to a gene: 12. Germline loops: CDR1 SQVTM, CDR2 ANQGSEA. Details on this clonotype: The CDR3 carries no conserved terminal phenylalanine or tryptophan, so it likely arises from a read error.

Sequenced: peripheral blood. The rearrangement joins TRBV29-1 to TRBJ2-1, with 8 bases that match TRBD2. The receptor comes from an older woman with primary liver carcinoma and hepatitis B virus infection. CDR3 sequence (DNA): TGCAGCGTTGAATCAGCGGGAGTTTTTTGGAACTACAATGAGCAGTTCCTC. Amino acids: CSVESAGVFWNYNEQFL.